These 7 T cell receptor beta chains share one sample of origin, sequenced in a study of metastatic and nonmetastatic thyroid tumors (dated by TCRdb to the early 2020s). No patient had received any treatment before thyroid surgery. The library was prepared using PCR. Sequencing relied on an Illumina HiSeq 4000. The public sequencing data were trimmed at Q25 with fastp and processed into clonotypes with MiXCR by TCRdb, which kept only in-frame beta chains. Present in this sample are 15,000 or so clones, about 25% of which were seen just once. Jointly, the top ten make up about 23% of the sample. Sequenced sample: tumor tissue. The source is a female donor with papillary thyroid cancer or a benign thyroid nodule (not recorded which). Some clones in this sample may be carry-over from other donors' samples.

The rearrangement links TRBV7-6 to TRBJ2-3; the D gene is possibly TRBD1 (5 bases). This CDR3 spans 11 amino acids. V was cut by 5 bases and J by 5 bases, with 5 bases left in between. Per the germline V gene, CDR1 is SGHVS and CDR2 is FNYEAQ. CDR3 bases: TGTGCCAGCAGCCAGGGAGATACGCAGTATTTT. Amino acids: CASSQGDTQYF.

The CDR3 is CSAMGLAANNEQFF. The CDR3 DNA reads as TGCAGTGCTATGGGACTAGCGGCCAACAATGAGCAGTTCTTC. V and J are TRBV20-1 and TRBJ2-1; 11 bases are a match to TRBD2. Germline CDR1 and CDR2: DFQATT and SNEGSKA (reference sequence). With V trimmed by 4 bases and J by 5 bases, 4 bases remained unmatched. The CDR3 contains 14 residues.

This clone has at least ten counts. This sequence may be a read error, since a much larger clone differs from it by one base. V gene TRBV9 combines with J gene TRBJ2-7, with D uncertain. CDR1 is SGDLS and CDR2 is YYNGEE in the germline V gene. V gave up 4 bases and J gave up 4 bases, with 18 bases separating them. CDR3 size: 15 residues. In nucleotides, the CDR3 is TGTGCCAGCAGCCCCGGTCGGAAGATGTGGTACGAGCAGTACTTC. It yields the protein CASSPGRKMWYEQYF.

This clone was seen only once. A much larger clone lies one base from this, so it may be a read error. Other DNA sequences in this sample translate to the same CDR3. The gene calls are TRBV11-1 and TRBJ2-3, with 9 bases identical to TRBD2. CDR1 and CDR2 from the germline V gene are SGHAT and FQDESV (reference sequence). This CDR3 has 15 amino acids. CDR3 in DNA: TGTGCCAGCAGCTATGCGGGAGGGACGACAGATACTCAGTATTTT. This gives the protein CASSYAGGTTDTQYF. The full variable domain, in which reference TRBV11-1 and TRBJ2-3 provide the parts outside the CDR3, is EAEVAQSPRYKITEKSQAVAFWCDPISGHATLYWYRQILGQGPELLVQFQDESVVDDSQLPKDRFSAERLKGVDSTLKIQPAELGDSAMYLCASSYAGGTTDTQYFGPGTRLTVL.

This clone is termed medium-sized. The V gene is TRBV6-1, the J gene TRBJ1-1; D is uncertain. Germline-derived CDR1 and CDR2 are MNHNS and SASEGT. Trimming cost V 2 bases and J 7 bases, with 14 bases left between them. The CDR3 sequence is 14 residues long. CDR3 coding DNA: TGTGCCAGCAGTGAATGGAACAAGAACGGTGAAGCTTTCTTT. Translation gives CASSEWNKNGEAFF.

This clone was counted ten times or more. The chain joins TRBV4-2 to TRBJ2-1; TRBD2 matches at 8 bases. Trimming took 9 bases from V and 5 from J; bases not matched to a gene: 6. Germline CDR1 is LGHNA and CDR2 is YNFKEQ. The CDR3 has 13 residues. CDR3 DNA sequence: TGTGCCAGTAGACTAGCGCCGAACAATGAGCAGTTCTTC. Its translation: CASRLAPNNEQFF.

Relative to its sample, this clone is medium-sized (0.01 to 0.1%). This chain uses TRBV28 with TRBJ1-2; 7 nucleotides match TRBD1. J gave up 8 bases and V 6 bases, and 9 bases lay outside the gene matches. The CDR3 covers 13 residues. CDR1 is MDHEN, CDR2 SYDVKM, per germline. The DNA for the CDR3 is TGTGCCAGCAGAATCGTACAGGGGCACGGCTACACCTTC. Translation gives CASRIVQGHGYTF.